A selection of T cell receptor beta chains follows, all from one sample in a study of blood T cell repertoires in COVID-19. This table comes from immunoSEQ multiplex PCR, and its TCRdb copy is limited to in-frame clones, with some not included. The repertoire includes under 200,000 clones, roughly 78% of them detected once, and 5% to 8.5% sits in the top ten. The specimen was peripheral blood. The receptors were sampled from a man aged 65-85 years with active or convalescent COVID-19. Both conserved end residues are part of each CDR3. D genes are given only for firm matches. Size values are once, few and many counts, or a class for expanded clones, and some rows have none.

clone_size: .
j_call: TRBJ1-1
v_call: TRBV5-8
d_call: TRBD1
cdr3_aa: CASARQGAEAEAFF
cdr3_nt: TGTGCCAGTGCTCGACAGGGGGCAGAGGCTGAAGCTTTCTTT

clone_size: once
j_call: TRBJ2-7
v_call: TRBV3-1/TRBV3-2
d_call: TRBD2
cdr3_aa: CASSQLREGLYEQYF
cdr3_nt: TGTGCCAGCAGCCAATTGCGGGAGGGCCTCTACGAGCAGTACTTC

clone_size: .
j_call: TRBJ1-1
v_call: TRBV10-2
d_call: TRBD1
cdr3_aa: CASMLGQMNTEAFF
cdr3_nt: TGCGCCAGCATGCTGGGACAGATGAACACTGAAGCTTTCTTT

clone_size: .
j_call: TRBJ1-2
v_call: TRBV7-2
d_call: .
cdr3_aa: CASSLARGDPLGYTF
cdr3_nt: TGTGCCAGCAGCTTAGCGCGGGGCGACCCTTTGGGCTACACCTTC

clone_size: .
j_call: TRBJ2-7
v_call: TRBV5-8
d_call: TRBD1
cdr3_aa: CAGDRGRGYEQYF
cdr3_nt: TGTGCCGGGGACAGGGGAAGAGGCTACGAGCAGTACTTC

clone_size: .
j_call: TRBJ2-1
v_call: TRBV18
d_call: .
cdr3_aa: CASSPPPGPPHNEQFF
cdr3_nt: TGTGCCAGCTCACCACCCCCAGGCCCCCCCCACAATGAGCAGTTCTTC

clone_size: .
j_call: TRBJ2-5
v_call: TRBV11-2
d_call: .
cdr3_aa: CASSLRERETQYF
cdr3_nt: TGTGCCAGCAGCTTACGGGAGCGGGAGACCCAGTACTTC

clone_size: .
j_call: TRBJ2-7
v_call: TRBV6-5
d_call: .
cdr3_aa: CASYRDSYEQYF
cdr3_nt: TGTGCCAGCTACAGGGATTCCTACGAGCAGTACTTC

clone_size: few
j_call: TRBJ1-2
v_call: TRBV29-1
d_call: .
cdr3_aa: CSVEDRKGAAGGGYTF
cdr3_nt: TGCAGCGTTGAAGATAGGAAAGGGGCCGCCGGGGGTGGCTACACCTTC

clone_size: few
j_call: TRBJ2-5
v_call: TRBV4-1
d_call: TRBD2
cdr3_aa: CASSLLAGGGETQYF
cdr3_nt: TGCGCCAGCAGCCTTTTAGCGGGAGGGGGGGAGACCCAGTACTTC

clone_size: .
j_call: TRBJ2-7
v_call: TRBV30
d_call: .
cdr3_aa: CAWTSMGDIYEQYF
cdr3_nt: TGTGCCTGGACTTCCATGGGGGACATCTACGAGCAGTACTTC

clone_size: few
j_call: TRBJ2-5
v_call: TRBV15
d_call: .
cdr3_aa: CATSAQGRETQYF
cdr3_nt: TGTGCCACCAGCGCACAGGGTCGGGAGACCCAGTACTTC

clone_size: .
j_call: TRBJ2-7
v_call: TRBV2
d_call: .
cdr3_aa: CASSATSFEYEQYF
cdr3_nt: TGTGCCAGCAGTGCTACTAGTTTCGAGTACGAGCAGTACTTC

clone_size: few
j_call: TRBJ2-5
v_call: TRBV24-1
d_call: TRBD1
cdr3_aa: CATSKMWTGVWETQYF
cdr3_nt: TGTGCCACCAGCAAAATGTGGACAGGGGTATGGGAGACCCAGTACTTC

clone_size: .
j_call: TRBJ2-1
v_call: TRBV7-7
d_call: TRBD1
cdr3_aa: CASSLGQAREQFF
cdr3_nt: TGTGCTAGCAGCTTGGGACAGGCTAGGGAGCAGTTCTTC

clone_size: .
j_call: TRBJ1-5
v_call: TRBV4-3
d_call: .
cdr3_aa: CASSPTFGGYSNQPQHF
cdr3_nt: TGCGCCAGCAGCCCCACCTTCGGGGGGTATAGCAATCAGCCCCAGCATTTT

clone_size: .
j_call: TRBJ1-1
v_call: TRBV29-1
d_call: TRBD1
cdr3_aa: CSVRQGGNTEAFF
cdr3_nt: TGCAGCGTTCGACAGGGCGGGAACACTGAAGCTTTCTTT

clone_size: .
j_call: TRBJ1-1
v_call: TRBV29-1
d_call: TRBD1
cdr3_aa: CSVTDLDRGHTEAFF
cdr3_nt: TGCAGCGTTACCGACCTGGACAGGGGCCACACTGAAGCTTTCTTT

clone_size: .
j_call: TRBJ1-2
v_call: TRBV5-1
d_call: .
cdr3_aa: CASSAGGAERYGYTF
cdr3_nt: TGCGCCAGCAGCGCAGGAGGGGCAGAACGCTATGGCTACACCTTC

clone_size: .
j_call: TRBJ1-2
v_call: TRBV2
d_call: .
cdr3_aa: CASSLGDAGNGYTF
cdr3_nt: TGTGCCAGCAGTCTAGGAGACGCAGGGAATGGCTACACCTTC

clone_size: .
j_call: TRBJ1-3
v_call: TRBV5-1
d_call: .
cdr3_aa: CASSFGVSGNTIYF
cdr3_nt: TGCGCCAGCAGCTTCGGGGTGTCTGGAAACACCATATATTTT

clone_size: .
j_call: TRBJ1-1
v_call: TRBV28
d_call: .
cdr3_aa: CASSPHGNTEAFF
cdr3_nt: TGTGCCAGCAGCCCCCACGGGAACACTGAAGCTTTCTTT

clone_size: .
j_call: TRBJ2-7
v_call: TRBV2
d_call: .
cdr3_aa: CASRPDRLYEQYF
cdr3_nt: TGTGCCAGCAGACCGGACAGACTCTACGAGCAGTACTTC